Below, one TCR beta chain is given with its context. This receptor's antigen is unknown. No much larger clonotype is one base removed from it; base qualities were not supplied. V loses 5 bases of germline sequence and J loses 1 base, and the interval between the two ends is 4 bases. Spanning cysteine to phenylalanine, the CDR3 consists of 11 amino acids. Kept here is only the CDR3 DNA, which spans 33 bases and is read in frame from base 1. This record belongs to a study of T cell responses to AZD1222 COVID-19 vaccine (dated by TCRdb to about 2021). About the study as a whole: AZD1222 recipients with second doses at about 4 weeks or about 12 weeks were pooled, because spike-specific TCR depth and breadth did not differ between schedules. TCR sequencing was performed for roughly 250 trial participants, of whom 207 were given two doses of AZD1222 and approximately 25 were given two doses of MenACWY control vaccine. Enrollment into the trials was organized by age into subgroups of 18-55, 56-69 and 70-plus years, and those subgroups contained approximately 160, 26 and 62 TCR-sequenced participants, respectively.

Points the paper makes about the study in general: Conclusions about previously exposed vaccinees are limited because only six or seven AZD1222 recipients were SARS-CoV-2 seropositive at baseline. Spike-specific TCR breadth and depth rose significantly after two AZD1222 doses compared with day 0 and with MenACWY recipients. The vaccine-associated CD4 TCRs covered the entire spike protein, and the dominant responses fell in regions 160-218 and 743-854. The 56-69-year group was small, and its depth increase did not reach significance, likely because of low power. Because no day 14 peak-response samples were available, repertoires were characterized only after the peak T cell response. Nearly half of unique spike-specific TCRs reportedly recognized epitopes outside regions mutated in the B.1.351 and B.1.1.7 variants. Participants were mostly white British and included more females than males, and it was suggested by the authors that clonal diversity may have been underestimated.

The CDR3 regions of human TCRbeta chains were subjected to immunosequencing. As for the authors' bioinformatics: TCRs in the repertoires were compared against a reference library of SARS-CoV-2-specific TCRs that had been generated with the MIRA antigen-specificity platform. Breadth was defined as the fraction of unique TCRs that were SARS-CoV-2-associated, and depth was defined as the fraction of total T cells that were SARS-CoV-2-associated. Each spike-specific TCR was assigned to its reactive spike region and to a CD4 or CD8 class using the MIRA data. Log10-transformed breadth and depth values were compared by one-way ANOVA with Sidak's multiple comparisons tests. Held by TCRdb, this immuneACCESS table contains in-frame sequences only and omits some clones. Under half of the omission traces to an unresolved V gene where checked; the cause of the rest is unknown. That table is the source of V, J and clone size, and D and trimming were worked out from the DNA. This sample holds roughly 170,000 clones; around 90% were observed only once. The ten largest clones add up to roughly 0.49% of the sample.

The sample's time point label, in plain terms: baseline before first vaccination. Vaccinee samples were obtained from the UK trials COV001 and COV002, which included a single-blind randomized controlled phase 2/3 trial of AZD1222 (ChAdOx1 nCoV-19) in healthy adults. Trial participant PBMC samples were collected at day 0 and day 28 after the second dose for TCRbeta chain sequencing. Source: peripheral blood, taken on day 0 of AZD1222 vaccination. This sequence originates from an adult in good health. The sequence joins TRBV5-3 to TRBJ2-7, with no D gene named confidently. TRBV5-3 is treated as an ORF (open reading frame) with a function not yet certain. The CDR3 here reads CARSRSYEQYF. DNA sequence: TGTGCCAGAAGTAGGTCCTACGAGCAGTACTTC.